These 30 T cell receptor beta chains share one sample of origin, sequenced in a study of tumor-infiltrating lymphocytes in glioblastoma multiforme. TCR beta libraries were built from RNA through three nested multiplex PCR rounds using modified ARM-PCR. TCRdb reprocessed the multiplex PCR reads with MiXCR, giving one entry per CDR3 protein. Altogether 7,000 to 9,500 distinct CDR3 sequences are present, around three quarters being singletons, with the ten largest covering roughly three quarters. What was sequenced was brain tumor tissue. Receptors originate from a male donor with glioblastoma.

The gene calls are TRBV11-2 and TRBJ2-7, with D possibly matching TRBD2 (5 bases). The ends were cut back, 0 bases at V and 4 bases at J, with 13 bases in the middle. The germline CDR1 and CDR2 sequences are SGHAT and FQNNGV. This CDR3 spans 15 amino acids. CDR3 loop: CASSLDEGGRYEQYF. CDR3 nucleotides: TGTGCCAGCAGCTTAGATGAGGGTGGGAGATACGAGCAGTACTTC.

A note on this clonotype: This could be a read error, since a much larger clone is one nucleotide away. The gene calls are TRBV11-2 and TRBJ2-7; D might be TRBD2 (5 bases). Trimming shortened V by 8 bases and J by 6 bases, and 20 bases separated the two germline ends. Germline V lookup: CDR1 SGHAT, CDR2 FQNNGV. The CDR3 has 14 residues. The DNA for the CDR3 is TGTGCCAGCGGCTCCTACGGGGTGGCCCCCGAGCAGTACTTC. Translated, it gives CASGSYGVAPEQYF.

CDR3 bases: TGCAGTGCTAGACCCACCGGGAAGTGGAAGCAGTACTTC. This gives the protein CSARPTGKWKQYF. The chain has TRBV20-1 and TRBJ2-7, with D perhaps TRBD2 (5 bases). Trimming left V 2 bases short and J 8 bases short, with 16 bases between. This CDR3 is 13 amino acids long. Germline V gene lookup returns CDR1 DFQATT and CDR2 SNEGSKA (reference sequence).

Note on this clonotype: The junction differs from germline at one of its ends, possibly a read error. The CDR3 region is CDSSLSRLAIYEQYF. The CDR3 DNA is TGTGACAGCAGCTTATCTAGACTAGCAATATACGAGCAGTACTTC. The chain uses TRBV11-2 and TRBJ2-7; 7 bases agree with TRBD2. The length of the CDR3 is 15 residues. CDR1 is SGHAT and CDR2 is FQNNGV in the germline V gene.

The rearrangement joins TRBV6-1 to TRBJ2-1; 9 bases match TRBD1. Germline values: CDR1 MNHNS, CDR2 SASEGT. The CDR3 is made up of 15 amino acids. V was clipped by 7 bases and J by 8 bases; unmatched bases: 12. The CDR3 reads CASNPGTGSADEQFF. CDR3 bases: TGTGCCAGCAACCCCGGGACAGGGTCTGCAGATGAGCAGTTCTTC.

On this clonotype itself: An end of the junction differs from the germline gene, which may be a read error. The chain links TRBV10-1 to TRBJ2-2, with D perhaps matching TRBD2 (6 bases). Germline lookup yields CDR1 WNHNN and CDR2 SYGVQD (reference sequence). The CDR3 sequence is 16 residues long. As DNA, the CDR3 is TGCGCCAGCAGTGAAATGGCTAGCAGGAGGGCCGGGGTGCTGTTTTTT. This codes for CASSEMASRRAGVLFF.

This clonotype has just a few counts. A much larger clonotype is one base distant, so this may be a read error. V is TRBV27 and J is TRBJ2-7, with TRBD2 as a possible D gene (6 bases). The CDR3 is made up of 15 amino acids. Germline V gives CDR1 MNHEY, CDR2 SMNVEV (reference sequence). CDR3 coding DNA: TGTGCCAGCAGATTATCCCCTCCGACTAGATACGAGCAGTACTTC. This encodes CASRLSPPTRYEQYF.

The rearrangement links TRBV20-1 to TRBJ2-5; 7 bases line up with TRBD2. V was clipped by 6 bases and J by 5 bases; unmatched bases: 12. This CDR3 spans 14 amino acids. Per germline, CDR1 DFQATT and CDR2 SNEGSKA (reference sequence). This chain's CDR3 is CSASVGGPGETQYF. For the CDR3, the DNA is TGCAGTGCGTCGGTGGGAGGGCCGGGGGAGACCCAGTACTTC.

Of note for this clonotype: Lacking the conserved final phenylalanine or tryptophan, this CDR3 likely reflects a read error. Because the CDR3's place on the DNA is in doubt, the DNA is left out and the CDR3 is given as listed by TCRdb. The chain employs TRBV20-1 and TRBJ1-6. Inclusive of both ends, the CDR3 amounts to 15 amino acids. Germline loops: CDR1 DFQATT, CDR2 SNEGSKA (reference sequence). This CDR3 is CSARGRGSVISPHHC.

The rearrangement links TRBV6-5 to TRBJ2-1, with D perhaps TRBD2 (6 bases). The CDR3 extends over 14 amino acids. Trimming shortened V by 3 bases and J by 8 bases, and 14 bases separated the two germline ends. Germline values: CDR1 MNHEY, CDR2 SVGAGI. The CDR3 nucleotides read TGTGCCAGCAGTTATGCGGCGGGACCGTATGAGCAGTTCTTC. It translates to CASSYAAGPYEQFF.

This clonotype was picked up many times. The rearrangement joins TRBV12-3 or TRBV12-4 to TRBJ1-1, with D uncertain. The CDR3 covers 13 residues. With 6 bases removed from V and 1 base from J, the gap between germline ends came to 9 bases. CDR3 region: CASSLGPNTEAFF. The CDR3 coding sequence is TGTGCCAGCAGCCTCGGCCCGAACACTGAAGCTTTCTTT.

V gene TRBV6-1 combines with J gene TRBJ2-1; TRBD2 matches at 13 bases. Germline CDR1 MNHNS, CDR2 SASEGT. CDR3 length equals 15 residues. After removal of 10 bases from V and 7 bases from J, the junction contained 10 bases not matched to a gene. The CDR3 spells CATRRLAGGGNEQFF. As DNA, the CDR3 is TGTGCCACCCGAAGACTAGCGGGGGGCGGGAATGAGCAGTTCTTC.

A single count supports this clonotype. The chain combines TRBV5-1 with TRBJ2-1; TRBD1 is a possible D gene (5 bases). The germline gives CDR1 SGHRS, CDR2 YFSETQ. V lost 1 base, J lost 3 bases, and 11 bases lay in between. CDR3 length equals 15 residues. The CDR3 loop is CASSLWTRVYNEQFF. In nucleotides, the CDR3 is TGCGCCAGCAGCTTGTGGACAAGGGTCTACAATGAGCAGTTCTTC.

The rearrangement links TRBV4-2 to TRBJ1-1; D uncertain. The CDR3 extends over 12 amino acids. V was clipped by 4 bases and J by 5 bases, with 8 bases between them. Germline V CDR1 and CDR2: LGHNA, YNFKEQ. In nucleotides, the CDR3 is TGTGCCAGCAGCCTATGGGGTACTGAAGCTTTCTTT. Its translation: CASSLWGTEAFF.

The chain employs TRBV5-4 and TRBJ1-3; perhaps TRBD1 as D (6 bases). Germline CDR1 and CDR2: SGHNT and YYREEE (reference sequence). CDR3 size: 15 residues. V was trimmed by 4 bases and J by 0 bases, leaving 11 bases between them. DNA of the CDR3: TGTGCCAGCAGCCAGACAGGAGGCTCTGGAAACACCATATATTTT. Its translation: CASSQTGGSGNTIYF.

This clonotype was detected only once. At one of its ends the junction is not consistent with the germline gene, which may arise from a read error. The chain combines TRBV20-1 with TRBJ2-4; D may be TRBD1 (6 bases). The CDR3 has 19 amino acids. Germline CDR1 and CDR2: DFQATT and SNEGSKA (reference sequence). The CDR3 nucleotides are TGCAATGCTAGAGGCCCGGACAGTGGGATTCGGAAAGCCAAAAACATTCAGTACTTC. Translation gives CNARGPDSGIRKAKNIQYF.

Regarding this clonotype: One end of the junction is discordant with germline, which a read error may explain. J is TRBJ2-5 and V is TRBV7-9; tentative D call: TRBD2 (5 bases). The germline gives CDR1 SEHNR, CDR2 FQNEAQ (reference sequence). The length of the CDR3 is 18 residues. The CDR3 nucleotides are TGTGCCTGCAGCCCAGCCGCCTCTAGCTGGAGATCCCAAGAGACCCAGTACTTC. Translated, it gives CACSPAASSWRSQETQYF. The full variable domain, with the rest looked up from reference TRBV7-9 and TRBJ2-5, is DTGVSQNPRHKITKRGQNVTFRCDPISEHNRLYWYRQTLGQGPEFLTYFQNEAQLEKSRLLSDRFSAERPKGSFSTLEIQRTEQGDSAMYLCACSPAASSWRSQETQYFGPGTRLLVL.

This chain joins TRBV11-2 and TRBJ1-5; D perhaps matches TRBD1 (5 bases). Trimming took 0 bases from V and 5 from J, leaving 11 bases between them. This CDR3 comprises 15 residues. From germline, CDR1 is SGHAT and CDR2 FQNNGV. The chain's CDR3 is CASSLDLGGDQPQHF. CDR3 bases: TGTGCCAGCAGCTTAGATCTGGGAGGGGATCAGCCCCAGCATTTT.

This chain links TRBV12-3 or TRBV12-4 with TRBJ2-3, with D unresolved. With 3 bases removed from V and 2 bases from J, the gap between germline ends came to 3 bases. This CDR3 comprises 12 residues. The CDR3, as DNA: TGTGCCAGCAGTTTGGCCACAGATACGCAGTATTTT. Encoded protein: CASSLATDTQYF.

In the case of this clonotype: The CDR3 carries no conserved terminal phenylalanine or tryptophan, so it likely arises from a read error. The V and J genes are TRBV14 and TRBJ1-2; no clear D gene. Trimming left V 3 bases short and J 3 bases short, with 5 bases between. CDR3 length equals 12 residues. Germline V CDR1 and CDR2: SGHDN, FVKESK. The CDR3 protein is CASSQGYYGYTS. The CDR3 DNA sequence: TGTGCCAGCAGCCAGGGATACTATGGCTACACCTCC.

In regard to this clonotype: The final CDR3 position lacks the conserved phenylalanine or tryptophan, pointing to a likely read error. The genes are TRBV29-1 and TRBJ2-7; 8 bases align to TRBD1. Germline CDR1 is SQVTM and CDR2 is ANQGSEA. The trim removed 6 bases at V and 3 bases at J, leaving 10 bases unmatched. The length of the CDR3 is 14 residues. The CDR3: CSVVPGQGFYEQYS. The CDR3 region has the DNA TGCAGCGTAGTACCCGGACAGGGCTTCTACGAGCAGTACTCC.

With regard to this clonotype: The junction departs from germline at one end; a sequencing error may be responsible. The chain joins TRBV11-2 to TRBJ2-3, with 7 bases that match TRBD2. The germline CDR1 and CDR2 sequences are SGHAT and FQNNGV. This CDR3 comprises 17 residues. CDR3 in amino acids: CASSSLGRGSHTVTQYF. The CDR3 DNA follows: TGTGCCAGCAGCTCCTTAGGGAGGGGATCACACACAGTTACGCAGTATTTT.

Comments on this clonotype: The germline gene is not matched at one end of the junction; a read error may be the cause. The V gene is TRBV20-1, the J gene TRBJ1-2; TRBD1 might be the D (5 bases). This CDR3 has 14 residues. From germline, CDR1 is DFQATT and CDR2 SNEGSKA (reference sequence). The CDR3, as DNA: TGCAGTACTAGAGACGACAGTTCTAACTATGGCTACACCTTC. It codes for CSTRDDSSNYGYTF.

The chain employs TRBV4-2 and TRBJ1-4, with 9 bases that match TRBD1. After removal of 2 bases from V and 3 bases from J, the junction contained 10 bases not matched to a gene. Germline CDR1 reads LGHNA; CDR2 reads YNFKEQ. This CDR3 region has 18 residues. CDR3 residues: CASSQTGQGRMANEKLFF. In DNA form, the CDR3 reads TGTGCCAGCAGCCAAACGGGACAGGGTAGGATGGCTAATGAAAAACTGTTTTTT.

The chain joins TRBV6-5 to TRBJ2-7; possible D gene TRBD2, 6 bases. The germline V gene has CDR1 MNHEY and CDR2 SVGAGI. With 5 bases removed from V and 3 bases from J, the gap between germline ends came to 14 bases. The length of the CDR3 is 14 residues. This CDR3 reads CASSGLTGDYEQYF. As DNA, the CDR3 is TGTGCCAGCAGTGGACTAACGGGGGACTACGAGCAGTACTTC.

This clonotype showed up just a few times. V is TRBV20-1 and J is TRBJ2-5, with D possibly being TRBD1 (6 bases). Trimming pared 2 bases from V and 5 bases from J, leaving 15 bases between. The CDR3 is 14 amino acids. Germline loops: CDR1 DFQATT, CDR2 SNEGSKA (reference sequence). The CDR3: CSARSGADLETQYF. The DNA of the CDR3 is TGCAGTGCTAGATCAGGGGCTGATTTGGAGACCCAGTACTTC.

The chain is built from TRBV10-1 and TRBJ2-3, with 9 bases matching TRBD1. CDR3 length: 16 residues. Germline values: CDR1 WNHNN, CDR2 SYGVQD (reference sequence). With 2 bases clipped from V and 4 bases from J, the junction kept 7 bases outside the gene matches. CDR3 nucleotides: TGCGCCAGCAGTGAGGGAACAGGGGGCCGGCCAGATACGCAGTATTTT. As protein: CASSEGTGGRPDTQYF.

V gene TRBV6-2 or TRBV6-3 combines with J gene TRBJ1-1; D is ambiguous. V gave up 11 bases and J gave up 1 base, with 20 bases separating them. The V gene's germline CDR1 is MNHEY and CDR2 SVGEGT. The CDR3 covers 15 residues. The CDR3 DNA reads TGTGCCGCCGCGAGACAACATATAAAGAACACTGAAGCTTTCTTT. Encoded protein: CAAARQHIKNTEAFF.

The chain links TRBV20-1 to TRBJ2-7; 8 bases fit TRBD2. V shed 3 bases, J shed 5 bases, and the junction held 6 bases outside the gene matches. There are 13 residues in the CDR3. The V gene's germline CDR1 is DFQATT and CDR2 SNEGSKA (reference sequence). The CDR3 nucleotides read TGCAGTGCTAGTGAGGGACTAGAAAACGAGCAGTACTTC. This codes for CSASEGLENEQYF.

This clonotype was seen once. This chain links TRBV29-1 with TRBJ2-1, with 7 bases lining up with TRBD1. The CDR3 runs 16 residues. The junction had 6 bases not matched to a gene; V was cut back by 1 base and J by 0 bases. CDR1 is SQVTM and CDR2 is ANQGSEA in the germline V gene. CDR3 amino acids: CSVEATDRSSYNEQFF. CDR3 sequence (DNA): TGCAGCGTTGAAGCTACGGACAGGAGCTCCTACAATGAGCAGTTCTTC.